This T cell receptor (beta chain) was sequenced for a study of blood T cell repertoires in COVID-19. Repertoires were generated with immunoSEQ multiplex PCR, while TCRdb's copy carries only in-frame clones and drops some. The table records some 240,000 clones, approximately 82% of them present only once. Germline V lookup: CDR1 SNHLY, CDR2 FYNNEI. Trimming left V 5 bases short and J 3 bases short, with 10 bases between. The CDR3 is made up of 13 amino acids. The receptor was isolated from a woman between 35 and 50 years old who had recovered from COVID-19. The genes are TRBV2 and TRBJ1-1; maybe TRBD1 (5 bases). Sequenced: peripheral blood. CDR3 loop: CASSLGGDTEAFF. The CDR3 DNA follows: TGTGCCAGCAGTCTGGGAGGGGACACTGAAGCTTTCTTT. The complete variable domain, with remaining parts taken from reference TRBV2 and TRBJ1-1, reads EPEVTQTPSHQVTQMGQEVILRCVPISNHLYFYWYRQILGQKVEFLVSFYNNEISEKSEIFDDQFSVERPDGSNFTLKIRSTKLEDSAMYFCASSLGGDTEAFFGQGTRLTVV.